This T cell receptor (beta chain) was obtained from a study of beta chain features in type 1 diabetes. Study information: There were 107,917,701 sorted cells examined across all samples.

Expressed TCRB transcripts were sequenced because the entire RNA isolate underwent reverse transcription. There were millions of reads on average in the naive, central memory and regulatory T cell samples. Profiling relied on immunoSEQ multiplex PCR, and the TCRdb table lists in-frame clones only, not all of them. This table holds more than 140,000 clones, over 8% found once. The germline gives CDR1 SGHTA, CDR2 FQGNSA. Unmatched junction bases numbered 6, after V lost 5 bases and J lost 2 bases. The CDR3 loop spans 16 amino acids. Study-wide points: Patients with Type 1 diabetes showed moderately but significantly shorter TCRB CDR3s in all four CD4+ subsets. The study found that naive, central memory and Treg TCRB repertoires appeared more similar in patients than in healthy donors.

Turning to this clone: Its target is unknown.

This clonotype originated in a woman in her thirties or forties in good health. The V and J genes are TRBV7-2 and TRBJ2-3, with 11 positions matching TRBD2. Sequencing input: central memory CD4+ T cells from blood. CDR3: CASSRTSGGSTDTQYF. Here the CDR3 DNA reads TGTGCCAGCAGCCGAACTAGCGGGGGTTCCACAGATACGCAGTATTTT.